This T cell receptor beta chain is from a study of cytomegalovirus exposure and HLA in healthy donors. Trimming cost V 4 bases and J 2 bases, with 16 bases left between them. CDR1 is SGHTS, CDR2 YDEGEE, per germline. This CDR3 is built from 15 residues. This PCR relied on a set of 60 Vbeta primers and 13 Jbeta primers. Some clones are missing from TCRdb's copy, which holds only in-frame ones; the method was immunoSEQ multiplex PCR. The data hold some 150,000 clones, with approximately 84% observed a single time. The sample comprised PBMCs. V is TRBV5-8 and J is TRBJ2-7; D may be TRBD1 (8 bases). The receptor was derived from a woman in her late teens or twenties in good health and CMV-seronegative. CDR3 sequence (DNA): TGTGCCAGCAGCCCGGATACAGGGGGGGCCTACGAGCAGTACTTC. As protein: CASSPDTGGAYEQYF. Together with reference TRBV5-8 and TRBJ2-7, the CDR3 gives the full variable domain: EAGVTQSPTHLIKTRGQQATLRCSPISGHTSVYWYQQALGLGLQFLLWYDEGEERNRGNFPPRFSGRQFPNYSSELNVNALELEDSALYLCASSPDTGGAYEQYFGPGTRLTVT.